The T cell receptor (beta chain) under discussion was sequenced for a study of T-cell memory formation after mild COVID-19. The wider study: Largely donor-specific sequence clusters came from a couple of donors. General study findings and limits: Day 15 to 85 contracting clones showed balanced CD4/CD8; later expanders leaned CD4+.

TCRdb processed the 5' RACE reads anew with MiXCR; each CDR3 protein has one entry. The sample carries under 400,000 distinct CDR3 sequences, about 21% recorded once. This clonotype has just a few counts. Its target is not known. The CDR3 runs 16 residues. The chain uses TRBV21-1 and TRBJ2-2. TRBV21-1 is an annotated pseudogene. The TCR comes from an adult woman who had mild COVID-19 (a few samples of this study predate the infection). Cell type and time point are not known. Material for sequencing was PBMCs or a T cell subset sorted from them (not recorded which). The CDR3 region has the DNA TGTGCCAGCAGCAAGCTTGGGGTTTTGGACACCGGGGAGCTGTTTTTT. Residues: CASSKLGVLDTGELFF.